This is a list of T cell receptor beta chains from one sample in a study of blood T cell repertoires in COVID-19. Sequencing was performed with immunoSEQ multiplex PCR; in TCRdb, only in-frame clones are kept and a portion is missing. In the table there are approximately 240,000 clones, roughly 90% of which are singletons. Sequences were obtained from PBMCs or T cells enriched from blood (not recorded which). The receptors here all came from a woman in her twenties or thirties with acute COVID-19. Both conserved end residues are part of each CDR3. Fields, in order: clone size, V gene, D gene, J gene, CDR3 DNA, CDR3 protein. The D gene is left open where the match is weak. Not every row has a clone size; where given, it reads once, few, many or a size class.

>-|TRBV3-1/TRBV3-2|-|TRBJ2-2
TGTGCCAGCAGCCAAGATGTGGCGGGGAACACCGGGGAGCTGTTTTTT
CASSQDVAGNTGELFF
>-|TRBV7-2|-|TRBJ2-1
TGTGCCAGCAGCCCCCCGGGGGATGAGCAGTTCTTC
CASSPPGDEQFF
>few|TRBV6-5|TRBD2|TRBJ2-3
TGTGCCAGCAGTTATCTAGCGGGGAACACAGATACGCAGTATTTT
CASSYLAGNTDTQYF
>-|TRBV4-1|TRBD1|TRBJ1-1
TGCGCCAGCAGCCAAATGGGGACAGGGAAAGCTTTCTTT
CASSQMGTGKAFF
>-|TRBV12-3/TRBV12-4|TRBD1|TRBJ1-2
TGTGCCAGCAGCTGGACAGGAGTAGGTGGCTACACCTTC
CASSWTGVGGYTF
>-|TRBV6-1|TRBD1|TRBJ1-5
TGTGCCAGCAGTGCATGGGACAGCCATAGCAATCAGCCCCAGCATTTT
CASSAWDSHSNQPQHF
>once|TRBV3-1/TRBV3-2|-|TRBJ2-2
TGTGCCAGCAGCCAAGTCCGGACTGCCGGGGAGCTGTTTTTT
CASSQVRTAGELFF
>-|TRBV18|-|TRBJ1-1
TGTGCCAGCTCACCACCGAACAGCAACCCACACATGAACACTGAAGCTTTCTTT
CASSPPNSNPHMNTEAFF
>-|TRBV2|-|TRBJ1-6
TGTGCCAGCAGGGAGGGCGGACACCAGGGTTCACCCCTCCACTTT
CASREGGHQGSPLHF
>-|TRBV6-5|TRBD1|TRBJ2-7
TGTGCCAGCAGCCGACAGGGTTACGAGCAGTACTTC
CASSRQGYEQYF
>-|TRBV10-3|TRBD2|TRBJ2-5
TGTGCCATCAAAAGCGGGGGGACGCAAGAGACCCAGTACTTC
CAIKSGGTQETQYF
>-|TRBV4-1|TRBD1|TRBJ1-2
TGCGCCAGCAGCCAGGAGACAGGGCGGGCCTATGGCTACACCTTC
CASSQETGRAYGYTF
>-|TRBV7-9|-|TRBJ2-4
TGTGCCAGCAGTGGGCTCACGGGGTACAGTGGAATTCAGTACTTC
CASSGLTGYSGIQYF
>once|TRBV4-1|TRBD2|TRBJ2-1
TGCGCCAGCAGCCAAGAGGGGACTAGGTCCCCTTACAATGAGCAGTTCTTC
CASSQEGTRSPYNEQFF
>-|TRBV20-1|TRBD2|TRBJ2-7
TGCAGTGCTAGTAAGCGGGAGTTAACCGAGCAGTACTTC
CSASKRELTEQYF
>-|TRBV6-5|TRBD1|TRBJ1-2
TGTGCCAGCAGTTACACGGACAGGGGATTCGGCTACACCTTC
CASSYTDRGFGYTF
>-|TRBV27|TRBD2|TRBJ2-1
TGTGCCAGCAGTCGACTAGCGGCATACAATGAGCAGTTCTTC
CASSRLAAYNEQFF
>-|TRBV19|TRBD1|TRBJ2-1
TGTGCCAGTAGCCTGACAGGGTATGTGAGATATGAGCAGTTCTTC
CASSLTGYVRYEQFF
>-|TRBV7-9|-|TRBJ1-1
TGTGCCAGCAGCTTAGTGAGAGGGGGGGAGACTGAAGCTTTCTTT
CASSLVRGGETEAFF
>-|TRBV7-2|TRBD2|TRBJ2-7
TGTGCCAGCAGCTTCCGTGGGACTAGAGTCTACGAGCAGTACTTC
CASSFRGTRVYEQYF
>-|TRBV18|TRBD2|TRBJ2-7
TGTGCCAGCTCACCAGGGGGGGTTCCCTACGAGCAGTACTTC
CASSPGGVPYEQYF
>-|TRBV5-4|-|TRBJ2-7
TGTGCCAGCAGCTTACAGGGATTCTACGAGCAGTACTTC
CASSLQGFYEQYF
>-|TRBV28|-|TRBJ1-5
TGTGCCAGCAGTTTATCCCCGTGGGGGGGTGGGCTCAATCAACCCCAGCATTTT
CASSLSPWGGGLNQPQHF
>once|TRBV5-4|-|TRBJ2-7
TGTGCCAGCAGCTTGGCCGAGGACACATCCTACGAGCAGTACTTC
CASSLAEDTSYEQYF
>-|TRBV28|-|TRBJ1-1
TGTGCCAGCAGCCGGGAGTACACTGAAGCTTTCTTT
CASSREYTEAFF
>-|TRBV29-1|TRBD1|TRBJ2-7
TGCAGCGTTAGGGACAGGGTCTACGAGCAGTACTTC
CSVRDRVYEQYF
>few|TRBV19|-|TRBJ2-6
TGTGCCAGTAGTATAGTAATTTTGAGGGAGGCGAGAGCTGGGGCCAACGTCCTGACTTTC
CASSIVILREARAGANVLTF
>-|TRBV7-8|TRBD2|TRBJ2-1
TGTGCCAGCAGCTGGGGACTAGCGGAATACAATGAGCAGTTCTTC
CASSWGLAEYNEQFF
>-|TRBV5-6|TRBD2|TRBJ2-1
TGTGCCAGCAGCTTGGTCGGGGGGGTAGAGCTTCAGTTCTTC
CASSLVGGVELQFF